The source of this T cell receptor beta chain is a study of shared clonotypes between healthy human individuals. With respect to this clone: Its antigen remains unknown.

Study results and caveats: Several donors shared about 5% of their naive CD4 clonotypes. Generally, naive subsets came out with larger estimated richness than memory subsets.

Profiling relied on immunoSEQ multiplex PCR, and the TCRdb table lists in-frame clones only, not all of them. The sample yields around 700,000 clones, approximately 74% seen once. The CDR3 covers 15 residues. Unmatched junction bases numbered 8, after V lost 5 bases and J lost 5 bases. Per the germline V gene, CDR1 is SEHNR and CDR2 is FQNEAQ (reference sequence). This TCR came from a woman aged 25 to 39 in good health. V usage is TRBV7-9 and J usage is TRBJ2-7; TRBD1 matches at 11 bases. Sequenced sample: memory CD4+ T cells sorted from blood. Subset in this sample: CD45RA-negative fraction. CDR3 sequence: CASSIRDRGSHEQYF. CDR3 coding DNA: TGTGCCAGCAGCATCCGGGACAGGGGGTCCCACGAGCAGTACTTC.